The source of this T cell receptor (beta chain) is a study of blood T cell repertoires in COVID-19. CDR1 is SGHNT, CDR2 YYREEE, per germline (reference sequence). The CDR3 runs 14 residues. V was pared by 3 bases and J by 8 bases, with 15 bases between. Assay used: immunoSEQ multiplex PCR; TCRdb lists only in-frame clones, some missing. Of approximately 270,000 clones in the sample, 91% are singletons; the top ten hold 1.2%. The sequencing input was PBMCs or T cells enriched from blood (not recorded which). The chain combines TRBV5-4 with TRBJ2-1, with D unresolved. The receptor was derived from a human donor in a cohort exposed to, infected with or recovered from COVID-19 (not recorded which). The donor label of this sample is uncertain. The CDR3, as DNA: TGTGCCAGCAGCTCCCTCCAGGATAGGCATGAGCAGTTCTTC. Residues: CASSSLQDRHEQFF. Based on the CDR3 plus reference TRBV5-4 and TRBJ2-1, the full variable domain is ETGVTQSPTHLIKTRGQQVTLRCSSQSGHNTVSWYQQALGQGPQFIFQYYREEENGRGNFPPRFSGLQFPNYSSELNVNALELDDSALYLCASSSLQDRHEQFFGPGTRLTVL.